Described below is a single T cell receptor (beta chain) sequence and its context. This specimen comes from a study of blood T cell repertoires in COVID-19. About the research overall: Samples representing acute and convalescent COVID-19 were sourced from the United States, Italy and Spain. The cDNA or gDNA used as material had been derived from T cells, B-cell-depleted T cells, or PBMCs.

Libraries were prepared by immunoSEQ multiplex PCR; TCRdb keeps only in-frame clonotypes and omits some of them. The sample comprises 200,000 to 300,000 clones, approximately 90% of which are singletons, and roughly 3.7% rests with the top ten. With 4 bases removed from V and 4 bases from J, the gap between germline ends came to 9 bases. CDR3 size: 12 residues. CDR1 SQVTM and CDR2 ANQGSEA come from the germline V gene. The sample comprised peripheral blood. The chain links TRBV29-1 to TRBJ2-3; D possibly corresponds to TRBD1 (5 bases). The sequence was obtained from a woman in her forties with acute or convalescent COVID-19. The CDR3 reads CSVAAGPDTQYF. Here the CDR3 DNA reads TGCAGCGTTGCGGCAGGGCCAGATACGCAGTATTTT.